The 11 T cell receptor beta chains below were found in one sample sequenced in a study of cytomegalovirus exposure and HLA in healthy donors. The PCR ran on 60 Vbeta and 13 Jbeta primers. The repertoire was sequenced with immunoSEQ multiplex PCR; TCRdb's copy has only in-frame clones and lacks some. Of more than 95,000 clones in the sample, around 74% were seen once. Sequencing was done on a sample of PBMCs. The receptors were gathered from a woman between 40 and 50 years old in good health and CMV-seropositive.

This sequence joins TRBV19 and TRBJ2-1; TRBD2 matches at 9 bases. The CDR3 sequence is 16 residues long. V dropped 5 bases and J dropped 8; count of bases not matched to a gene: 13. Germline CDR1 reads LNHDA; CDR2 reads SQIVND (reference sequence). CDR3 coding DNA: TGTGCCAGTAGTTTGCTCCTAGCGGGATCTAGAGATGAGCAGTTCTTC. Residues: CASSLLLAGSRDEQFF.

The chain carries TRBV7-8 and TRBJ2-7; D remains ambiguous. Trimming took 2 bases from V and 3 from J, leaving 11 bases between them. Germline CDR1 and CDR2: SGHVS and FQNEAQ. The CDR3 covers 14 residues. The CDR3 coding sequence is TGTGCCAGCAGCTTAAGATTAGCCGGCTACGAGCAGTACTTC. Amino acids: CASSLRLAGYEQYF.

The rearrangement links TRBV7-2 to TRBJ2-2, with D hard to call. The CDR3 is made up of 15 amino acids. From germline, CDR1 is SGHTA and CDR2 FQGNSA. Trimming took 7 bases from V and 4 from J, leaving 16 bases between them. Here the CDR3 reads CASTPGISVTGELFF. CDR3 sequence (DNA): TGTGCCAGCACCCCGGGTATAAGCGTCACCGGGGAGCTGTTTTTT.

The chain joins TRBV2 to TRBJ2-1; D remains unclear. CDR3 size: 11 residues. Looked up from germline, CDR1 is SNHLY and CDR2 is FYNNEI. V lost 7 bases and J lost 9, with 10 bases in between. Here the CDR3 reads CASTNYPEQFF. CDR3 coding DNA: TGTGCCAGCACCAACTACCCTGAGCAGTTCTTC.

This clone has a handful of counts. This chain connects TRBV7-9 to TRBJ2-7; TRBD2 is a possible D gene (6 bases). The CDR3 spans 14 residues. Between the trimmed V and J ends, which lost 2 bases and 3 bases, there was a span of 11 bases. CDR1 and CDR2 from the germline V gene are SEHNR and FQNEAQ (reference sequence). CDR3 residues: CASSLSLASYEQYF. The CDR3 nucleotides are TGTGCCAGCAGCTTAAGTCTAGCGAGCTACGAGCAGTACTTC.

This clone occurred once. V and J are TRBV5-4 and TRBJ2-6; TRBD1 matches 7 bases. The J segment lost 0 bases and the V segment lost 5 bases, leaving 8 bases of the junction unmatched. The germline gives CDR1 SGHNT, CDR2 YYREEE (reference sequence). This CDR3 region has 17 residues. The CDR3 here is CASRFDRAVSGANVLTF. The CDR3 DNA is TGTGCCAGCAGGTTCGACAGGGCGGTCTCTGGGGCCAACGTCCTGACTTTC.

This clone was seen more than once but under ten times. The gene calls are TRBV4-1 and TRBJ1-6, with D possibly matching TRBD1 (5 bases). The germline CDR1 and CDR2 sequences are MGHRA and YSYEKL. Trimming removed 1 base at V and 5 bases at J, with 9 bases between. This CDR3 has 15 residues. The CDR3, as DNA: TGCGCCAGCAGCCAAGCCCCGGGGGATAATTCACCCCTCCACTTT. Its translation is CASSQAPGDNSPLHF.

This clone was seen only once. V usage is TRBV4-1 and J usage is TRBJ1-1; a weak D match, TRBD1 (5 bases). The V gene's germline CDR1 is MGHRA and CDR2 YSYEKL. There are 12 residues in the CDR3. The germline V and J ends were trimmed by 4 bases and 11 bases, with 14 bases remaining between them. CDR3 DNA: TGCGCCAGCAGCCGCGGGGGGGACGAGGCTTTCTTT. Its translation: CASSRGGDEAFF.

The chain is built from TRBV4-3 and TRBJ2-3, with 8 bases identical to TRBD2. CDR3 length equals 16 residues. Per germline, CDR1 LGHNA and CDR2 YSLEER. The J segment lost 2 bases and the V segment lost 3 bases, leaving 7 bases of the junction unmatched. The CDR3 coding sequence is TGCGCCAGCAGCCACCAAGCGGGGGACTTCACAGATACGCAGTATTTT. This codes for CASSHQAGDFTDTQYF.

This chain uses TRBV28 with TRBJ1-5; 8 bases map to TRBD1. Germline V gene lookup returns CDR1 MDHEN and CDR2 SYDVKM. CDR3 length equals 19 residues. Losses at the gene ends were 4 bases for V and 1 base for J; bases not matched to a gene: 15. CDR3 DNA sequence: TGTGCCAGCAGTTCCGCAAGGACAGGGAGTGGAGTGAGCAATCAGCCCCAGCATTTT. Translated: CASSSARTGSGVSNQPQHF.

The sample holds a few counts of this clone. V and J are TRBV5-1 and TRBJ2-7; possible D gene TRBD1, 5 bases. The CDR3 totals 14 residues. Germline CDR1 reads SGHRS; CDR2 reads YFSETQ. Trimming took off 5 bases at V and 0 bases at J, with 12 bases between the two ends. The CDR3 sequence is CASSFQGPSYEQYF. CDR3 DNA: TGCGCCAGCAGTTTTCAGGGTCCCTCCTACGAGCAGTACTTC.